This T cell receptor (beta chain) comes out of a study of beta chain features in type 1 diabetes. Study-wide findings and caveats: PCR might preferentially amplify shorter templates, equally in patients and controls. Shorter TCRB CDR3s, moderately but significantly so, were found in Type 1 diabetes patients in all four CD4+ subsets.

The authors reverse transcribed all of the isolated RNA, so sequencing captured expressed TCRB transcripts. Sequencing was performed with immunoSEQ multiplex PCR; in TCRdb, only in-frame clones are kept and a portion is missing. Of roughly 100,000 clones in the sample, under 30% are singletons; the top ten hold under 0.55%. Purity exceeding 95% was reached by all sorted populations. This clone was counted only a few times. Its antigen is unknown. Trimming pared 3 bases from V and 5 bases from J, leaving 5 bases between. CDR1 and CDR2 (germline): SGHAT, FQNNGV. This CDR3 has 12 amino acids. The sequence came from a woman under 30 with type 1 diabetes. The chain is built from TRBV11-2 and TRBJ2-1; D is unresolved. The material sequenced was central memory CD4+ T cells from blood. The CDR3 loop is CASSFDNNEQFF. The CDR3, as DNA: TGTGCCAGCAGCTTCGACAACAATGAGCAGTTCTTC.